This T cell receptor beta chain derives from a study of CD8+CD57+ T cells in acquired aplastic anemia. Study in general: Sorted CD4+ plus CD8+ cells gave DNA averaging about 3.2 ug. CD4+ reads averaged around 9.9 million in healthy donors. Study conclusions and caveats: There were 25 to 35 CD8+ CDR3 sequences that occurred in both patients and controls. No significant patient-versus-control difference appeared in CD8+ Simpson's diversity.

Turning to this clonotype: The antigen is unknown.

V lost 6 bases and J 1 base, leaving 12 bases between the germline ends. The CDR3 extends over 14 amino acids. Germline V CDR1 and CDR2: SEHNR, FQNEAQ (reference sequence). According to the study, genomic DNA was the template for TCR beta VDJ and CDR3 profiling. TCRdb re-called the reads through MiXCR, storing one row per CDR3 protein. The table records just over 400,000 distinct CDR3 sequences, under 80% of them present only once. The TCR comes from a human donor in good health, serving as a control. V and J are TRBV7-9 and TRBJ1-1, with D possibly matching TRBD1 (5 bases). Material for sequencing was sorted CD4+, CD8+, or CD8+CD57+ T cells (not recorded which) from PBMCs. CDR3 sequence (DNA): TGTGCCAGCAGTTTGGGGCCATGGAACACTGAAGCTTTCTTT. Its translation: CASSLGPWNTEAFF.